The T cell receptor (beta chain) under discussion was sequenced for a study of blood T cell repertoires in COVID-19. Looking at the study overall: Samples taken during acute and convalescent COVID-19 were collected in the United States, Italy and Spain. PBMCs, B-cell-depleted T cells, or T cells were the source of the cDNA or gDNA that made up the material.

Per the authors' pipeline: Reference gene primers were amplified, and this amplification served to estimate nucleated cell counts. Sequenced by immunoSEQ multiplex PCR; TCRdb stores in-frame clones only, minus some. V and J calls and clone size come straight from that table; D and trimming were deduced from the DNA. Of 100,000 to 150,000 clones in the sample, 88% were seen once. The V end lost 4 bases, the J end lost 4 bases, and 14 bases lay between the germline ends. The CDR3 consists of 16 residues. The germline CDR1 and CDR2 sequences are MNHEY and SMNVEV (reference sequence). The sequencing input was peripheral blood. The TCR was taken from a man in his fifties with acute or convalescent COVID-19. The V and J genes are TRBV27 and TRBJ1-6; maybe TRBD1 (5 bases). The DNA of the CDR3 is TGTGCCAGCAGTTCTTACAGGTTCCCTTATAATTCACCCCTCCACTTT. Amino acids: CASSSYRFPYNSPLHF.